A selection of T cell receptor beta chains follows, all from one sample in a study of T-cell reconstitution after alpha-beta-depleted transplantation in children. TCRdb re-analysed the PCR reads in MiXCR, keeping a single row per CDR3 protein. The repertoire holds some 87,000 distinct CDR3 sequences, with 15% to 17% as singletons. Here the sequenced sample was PBMCs, mostly from graft donor cells, taken 180 days after TCRalphabeta/CD19-depleted stem cell transplant. The receptors were gathered from a male patient aged 2-15 years who had a stem cell transplant for acute lymphoblastic leukemia, so the T cells may come from the graft donor. CDR3s include the opening cysteine and the closing phenylalanine or tryptophan. D genes are given only for firm matches. Rows give clone size only sometimes, using once, few, many, or a class for an expanded clone.

D: TRBD2
J: TRBJ2-3
size: .
V: TRBV24-1
CDR3: CATSGIAGQDTQYF
DNA: TGTGCCACCAGTGGGATAGCGGGGCAAGATACGCAGTATTTT

D: .
J: TRBJ2-7
size: .
V: TRBV7-2
CDR3: CASSLGVDFYEQYF
DNA: TGTGCCAGCAGCTTAGGGGTTGACTTCTACGAGCAGTACTTC

D: TRBD2
J: TRBJ2-7
size: .
V: TRBV3-1
CDR3: CASSQPGLGAYEQYF
DNA: TGTGCCAGCAGCCAACCGGGACTAGGTGCCTACGAGCAGTACTTC

D: TRBD1
J: TRBJ1-1
size: .
V: TRBV7-2
CDR3: CASSRDRGWTEAFF
DNA: TGTGCCAGCAGCCGGGACAGGGGATGGACTGAAGCTTTCTTT

D: .
J: TRBJ2-7
size: .
V: TRBV12-5
CDR3: CASSVPSTYEQYF
DNA: TGTGCTAGCTCCGTACCGTCGACCTACGAGCAGTACTTC

D: .
J: TRBJ2-3
size: few
V: TRBV7-9
CDR3: CASSLGPGADTQYF
DNA: TGTGCCAGCAGCTTAGGGCCCGGCGCAGATACGCAGTATTTT

D: .
J: TRBJ1-1
size: .
V: TRBV7-6
CDR3: CASSLVWGNTEAFF
DNA: TGTGCCAGCAGCTTAGTATGGGGGAACACTGAAGCTTTCTTT

D: .
J: TRBJ2-3
size: once
V: TRBV20-1
CDR3: CSASPQGLARGDTQYF
DNA: TGCAGTGCTAGCCCCCAGGGCCTAGCACGCGGAGATACGCAGTATTTT

D: .
J: TRBJ2-6
size: few
V: TRBV5-1
CDR3: CASSRQIHNTWAANVLTF
DNA: TGCGCCAGCAGTCGGCAGATTCACAACACCTGGGCGGCCAACGTCCTGACTTTC

D: .
J: TRBJ2-7
size: .
V: TRBV20-1
CDR3: CSATVLGNGEQYF
DNA: TGCAGTGCTACCGTATTGGGGAATGGAGAGCAGTACTTC

D: TRBD1
J: TRBJ1-5
size: few
V: TRBV12-3/TRBV12-4
CDR3: CASSLSGGTQPQHF
DNA: TGTGCCAGCAGTTTATCAGGGGGGACTCAGCCCCAGCATTTT

D: .
J: TRBJ2-7
size: .
V: TRBV5-1
CDR3: CASSNGRGYEQYF
DNA: TGCGCCAGCAGCAACGGTCGGGGGTACGAGCAGTACTTC

D: .
J: TRBJ2-1
size: few
V: TRBV29-1
CDR3: CSVSYNEQFF
DNA: TGCAGCGTCTCCTACAATGAGCAGTTCTTC

D: TRBD2
J: TRBJ2-1
size: .
V: TRBV20-1
CDR3: CSSWGLAASSYNEQFF
DNA: TGCAGTTCTTGGGGCCTAGCGGCGAGCTCCTACAATGAGCAGTTCTTC

D: TRBD2
J: TRBJ2-3
size: .
V: TRBV5-1
CDR3: CASSLAKTSGNTDTQYF
DNA: TGCGCCAGCAGCTTGGCAAAGACTAGCGGAAACACAGATACGCAGTATTTT

D: .
J: TRBJ1-4
size: .
V: TRBV7-2
CDR3: CASSQTQGLNEKLFF
DNA: TGTGCCAGCAGCCAAACACAGGGCCTTAATGAAAAACTGTTTTTT

D: .
J: TRBJ2-2
size: .
V: TRBV10-3
CDR3: CAISGGDTSNTGELFF
DNA: TGTGCCATCAGTGGGGGGGACACTTCAAACACCGGGGAGCTGTTTTTT

D: .
J: TRBJ1-2
size: few
V: TRBV7-2
CDR3: CASRNVGGVYGYTF
DNA: TGTGCCAGCCGAAACGTAGGGGGGGTCTATGGCTACACCTTC

D: TRBD2
J: TRBJ2-7
size: .
V: TRBV12-3/TRBV12-4
CDR3: CASSRTSGGYEQYF
DNA: TGTGCCAGCAGCCGGACTAGCGGGGGGTACGAGCAGTACTTC

D: TRBD2
J: TRBJ2-5
size: few
V: TRBV5-1
CDR3: CASSLGPGLAQETQYF
DNA: TGCGCCAGCAGCTTGGGCCCGGGACTAGCTCAAGAGACCCAGTACTTC